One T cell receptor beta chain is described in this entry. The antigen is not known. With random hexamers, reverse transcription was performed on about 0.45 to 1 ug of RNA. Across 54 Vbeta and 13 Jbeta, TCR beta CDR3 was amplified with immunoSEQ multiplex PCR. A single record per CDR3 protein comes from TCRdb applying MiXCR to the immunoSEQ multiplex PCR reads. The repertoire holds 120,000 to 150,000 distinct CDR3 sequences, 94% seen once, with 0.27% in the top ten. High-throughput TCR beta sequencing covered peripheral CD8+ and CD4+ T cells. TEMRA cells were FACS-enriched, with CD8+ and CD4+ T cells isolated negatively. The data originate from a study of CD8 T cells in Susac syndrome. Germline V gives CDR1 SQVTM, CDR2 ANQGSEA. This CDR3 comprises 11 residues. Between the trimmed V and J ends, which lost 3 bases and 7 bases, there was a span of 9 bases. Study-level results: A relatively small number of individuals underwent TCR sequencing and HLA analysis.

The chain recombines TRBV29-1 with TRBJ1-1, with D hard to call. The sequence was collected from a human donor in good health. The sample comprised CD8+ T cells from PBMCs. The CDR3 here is CSVEFGDEAFF. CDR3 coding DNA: TGCAGCGTTGAGTTTGGGGATGAAGCTTTCTTT.